This T cell receptor (beta chain) was observed in a study of CD8+ T cells in alopecia areata. V gave up 6 bases and J gave up 6 bases, with 8 bases separating them. CDR3 length: 12 amino acids. Germline V gene sequence: CDR1 MNHNS, CDR2 SASEGT. Extracted from the samples, RNA was reverse transcribed into cDNA to serve as the sequencing template. Some clones are missing from TCRdb's copy, which holds only in-frame ones; the method was immunoSEQ multiplex PCR. The data hold under 85,000 clones, with about 44% observed a single time. The material sequenced was CD8+ T cells sorted from blood, taken at week 0. V usage is TRBV6-1 and J usage is TRBJ2-2; D remains ambiguous. The receptor's source is a human donor with alopecia areata. CDR3 bases: TGTGCCAGCAGGGGCATTTCCGGGGAGCTGTTTTTT. Translating it yields CASRGISGELFF.